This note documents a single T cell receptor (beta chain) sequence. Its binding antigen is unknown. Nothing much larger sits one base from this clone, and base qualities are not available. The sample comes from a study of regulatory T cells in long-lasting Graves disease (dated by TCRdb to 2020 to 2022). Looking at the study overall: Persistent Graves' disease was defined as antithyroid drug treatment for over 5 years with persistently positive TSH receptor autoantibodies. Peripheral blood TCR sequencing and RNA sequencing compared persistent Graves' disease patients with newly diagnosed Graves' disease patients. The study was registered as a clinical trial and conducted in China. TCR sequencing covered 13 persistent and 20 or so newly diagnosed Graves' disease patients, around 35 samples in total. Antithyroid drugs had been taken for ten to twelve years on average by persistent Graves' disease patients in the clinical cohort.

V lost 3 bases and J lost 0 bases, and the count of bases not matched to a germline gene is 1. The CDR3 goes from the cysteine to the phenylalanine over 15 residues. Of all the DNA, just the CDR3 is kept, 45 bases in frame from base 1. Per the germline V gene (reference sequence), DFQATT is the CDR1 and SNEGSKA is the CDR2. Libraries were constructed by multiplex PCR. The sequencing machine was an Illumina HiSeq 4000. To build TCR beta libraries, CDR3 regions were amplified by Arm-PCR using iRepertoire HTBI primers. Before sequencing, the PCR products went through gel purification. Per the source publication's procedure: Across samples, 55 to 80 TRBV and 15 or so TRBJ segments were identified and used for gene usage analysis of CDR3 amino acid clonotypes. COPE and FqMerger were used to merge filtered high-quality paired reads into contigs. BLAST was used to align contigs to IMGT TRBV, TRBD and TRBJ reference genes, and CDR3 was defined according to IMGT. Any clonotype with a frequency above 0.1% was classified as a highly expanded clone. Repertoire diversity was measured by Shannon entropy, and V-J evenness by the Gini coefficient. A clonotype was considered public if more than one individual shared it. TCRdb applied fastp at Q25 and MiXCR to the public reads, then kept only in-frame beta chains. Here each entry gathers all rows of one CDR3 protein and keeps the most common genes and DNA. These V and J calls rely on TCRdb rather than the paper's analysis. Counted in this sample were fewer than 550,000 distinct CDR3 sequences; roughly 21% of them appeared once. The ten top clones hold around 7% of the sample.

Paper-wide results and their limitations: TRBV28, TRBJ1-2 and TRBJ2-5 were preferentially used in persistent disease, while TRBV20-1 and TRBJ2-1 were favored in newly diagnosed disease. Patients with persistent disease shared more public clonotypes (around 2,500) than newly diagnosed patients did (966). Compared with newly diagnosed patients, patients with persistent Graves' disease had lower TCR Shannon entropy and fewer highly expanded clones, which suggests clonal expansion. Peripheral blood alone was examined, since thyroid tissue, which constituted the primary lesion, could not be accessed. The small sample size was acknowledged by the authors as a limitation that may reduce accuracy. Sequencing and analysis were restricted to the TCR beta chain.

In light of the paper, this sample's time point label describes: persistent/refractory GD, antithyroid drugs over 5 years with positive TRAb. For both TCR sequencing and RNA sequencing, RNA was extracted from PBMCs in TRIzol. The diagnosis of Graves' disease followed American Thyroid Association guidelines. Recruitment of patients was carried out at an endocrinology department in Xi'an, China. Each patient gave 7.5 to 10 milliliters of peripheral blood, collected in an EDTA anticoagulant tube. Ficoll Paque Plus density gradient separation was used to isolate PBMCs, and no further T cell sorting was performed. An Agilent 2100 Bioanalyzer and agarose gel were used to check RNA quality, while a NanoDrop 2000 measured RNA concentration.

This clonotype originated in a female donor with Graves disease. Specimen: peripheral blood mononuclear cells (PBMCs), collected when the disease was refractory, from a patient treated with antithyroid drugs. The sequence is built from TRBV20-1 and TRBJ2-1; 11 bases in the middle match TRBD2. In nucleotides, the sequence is TGCAGTGCTAGGACTAGCGGGAACTCCTACAATGAGCAGTTCTTC. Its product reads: CSARTSGNSYNEQFF.